Listed here is a single T cell receptor beta chain. The sample is drawn from a study of blood T cell repertoires in COVID-19. Overall study: Both acute and convalescent COVID-19 samples were obtained from the United States, Italy and Spain. Sources were T cells, B-cell-depleted T cells, or PBMCs; the material itself was cDNA or gDNA.

Study processing details: Amplification of reference gene primers provided the estimated nucleated cell counts. Sequenced by immunoSEQ multiplex PCR; TCRdb stores in-frame clones only, minus some. V and J calls and clone size come straight from that table; D and trimming were deduced from the DNA. Among hundreds of thousands of clones listed, 85% were seen once. Recovered participants had two consecutive negative NP/OP PCR tests, healthcare professional clearance, or symptom resolution. This clonotype was obtained from a man aged 35-49 years who had recovered from COVID-19. The sequencing input was PBMCs or T cells enriched from blood (not recorded which).

CDR3 DNA sequence: TGTGCCAGCAGCAGGGACAGCAGAAATGAAAAACTGTTTTTT. It encodes CASSRDSRNEKLFF. The V and J genes are TRBV28 and TRBJ1-4; TRBD1 agrees at 7 bases. The junction had 6 bases not matched to a gene; V was cut back by 6 bases and J by 5 bases. The V gene's germline CDR1 is MDHEN and CDR2 SYDVKM. CDR3 length equals 14 residues.